Sequencing of this T cell receptor beta chain was carried out in a study of cytomegalovirus exposure and HLA in healthy donors. At the level of the study: In an earlier analysis, around 100 million unique TCR beta sequences were found from some 180 million T cells. Study conclusions and caveats: Reportedly, fewer N-insertions than the roughly 700-donor mean appeared in an Asian-associated ancestry cluster in a later analysis. Some TCR beta chains (roughly 150 of them) were listed as cytomegalovirus-associated. A later analysis linked a missense DCLRE1C variant to TCR beta V- and J-gene trimming.

For this clone: Its antigen is not identified.

A multiplex PCR was run with 60 Vbeta primers and 13 Jbeta primers. This table comes from immunoSEQ multiplex PCR, and its TCRdb copy is limited to in-frame clones, with some not included. The sample lists roughly 100,000 clones, over 60% seen once, with about 5% in the top ten. Trimming pared 0 bases from V and 3 bases from J, leaving 12 bases between. Germline-derived CDR1 and CDR2 are SGHRS and YFSETQ. The CDR3 spans 15 residues. Input material: PBMCs. The chain joins TRBV5-1 to TRBJ2-5, with a possible D match to TRBD2 (5 bases). This sequence was found in a female donor in good health and CMV-seropositive. The CDR3 DNA follows: TGCGCCAGCAGCTTGGTCGGCAGGCGGGAAGAGACCCAGTACTTC. Translated: CASSLVGRREETQYF.